This paragraph reports one T cell receptor (beta chain). Its specific antigen is unknown. Per-nucleotide qualities are absent, and no much larger clonotype sits a single base away. The data are from a study of shared clonotypes between healthy human individuals (dated by TCRdb to 2019 to 2021). Concerning the study at large: The cohort included three men and two women between 18 and 49 years of age. Between about 0.8 and 9 billion PBMCs per donor were obtained by leukapheresis. To estimate repertoire size and how much clonotypes are shared between individuals, the study performed deep sequencing of blood TCR repertoires from roughly five healthy adults. Libraries were prepared and TCR repertoires were sequenced by different laboratories using diverse techniques, in order to increase sequencing depth and limit assay-specific biases. Points the paper makes about the study in general: Based on pairwise subsampling, the degree of clonotype sharing among donors was expected to be affected by sequencing depth. Because the study included a small number of donors, the genetic and exposure-history diversity represented was limited. Sampling was restricted to blood, and TCR repertoires in tissues likely differ from the TCR repertoires found in blood.

Using the deep immunoSEQ assay, TCR CDR3 regions were amplified from genomic DNA by multiplex PCR. Genomic DNA extracted from each cell subset was distributed evenly over all wells of several immunoSEQ 96-well plates, and each plate served as one replicate. For unsorted PBMC, about 300 ng genomic DNA, equal to roughly 32,000 T cell genomes, was loaded into each replicate PCR. Ten immunoSEQ deep assay plates were used to sequence the unsorted PBMC genomic DNA. Purified libraries were quantified with a Qubit 3.0 fluorometer, sized on a Bioanalyzer 2100, and re-quantified with the KAPA Library Quantification kit. Every immunoSEQ 96-well plate was sequenced on a separate single-read 150-cycle Illumina NextSeq 550 flow cell. The authors' analysis ran thus. Because only junctional sequences without quality scores were contained in the immunoSEQ output, filtering matching that applied to full-length reads could not be performed. Sequences were annotated with PyIR, a Python wrapper for IgBLAST v1.9, and V/J genes and CDR3 were assigned using IMGT germline references. Reads were filtered out if the reads had weak V/J assignments (E-value above 1e-6), no CDR3, stop codons, out-of-frame junctions, or ambiguous translated residues. V3J clonotypes were defined as sequences sharing the same inferred V gene, J gene, and CDR3 amino acid sequence. The percentage overlap between two repertoires was calculated by dividing the number of shared unique clonotypes by the size of the smaller repertoire. Three approaches were used to assess repertoire richness: RTK rarefaction, the Chao1 estimator, and Recon v2.1 estimates of unobserved clonotypes. This is the immuneACCESS table as TCRdb keeps it, with only in-frame sequences that have V and J called. A part of the clones is gone; compared with another copy, unresolved V genes explain less than half, and the rest is unexplained. Clone size and V and J calls were adopted from that table, with D and trimming inferred from the DNA. The sample table contains about 510,000 clones; only one count was recorded for over 60% of them. Together, the top ten hold 12% of the sample.

Donors were healthy HIV-negative adults with no recently reported acute infections or vaccinations. All donors were Caucasian adults living in Nashville, Tennessee, USA. For unsorted samples, roughly 81 million PBMCs were counted and genomic DNA was extracted with the QIAamp DNA Blood Mini kit. After blood collection by leukapheresis, PBMCs were isolated using Ficoll-Histopaque density gradient centrifugation and then cryopreserved in the vapor phase of liquid nitrogen. CDR1 and CDR2 (SGDLS, YYNGEE) derive from the germline V gene. At the junction V is shortened by 0 bases and J by 0 bases, with 11 bases in between. The CDR3 spans 16 residues, from the cysteine through the phenylalanine. The retained sequence is limited to the CDR3, 48 bases, with the frame set at the first base.

The clonotype originates from a woman aged 40 to 50 in good health. Some clones in this sample may be carry-over from other donors' samples. The chain couples TRBV9 to TRBJ2-3; TRBD2 is perhaps the D gene, given 6 matching bases. Sequenced input: PBMCs. The DNA sequence is given as TGTGCCAGCAGCGTAGAGGAGGGATCTAGCACAGATACGCAGTATTTT. Its protein is CASSVEEGSSTDTQYF.